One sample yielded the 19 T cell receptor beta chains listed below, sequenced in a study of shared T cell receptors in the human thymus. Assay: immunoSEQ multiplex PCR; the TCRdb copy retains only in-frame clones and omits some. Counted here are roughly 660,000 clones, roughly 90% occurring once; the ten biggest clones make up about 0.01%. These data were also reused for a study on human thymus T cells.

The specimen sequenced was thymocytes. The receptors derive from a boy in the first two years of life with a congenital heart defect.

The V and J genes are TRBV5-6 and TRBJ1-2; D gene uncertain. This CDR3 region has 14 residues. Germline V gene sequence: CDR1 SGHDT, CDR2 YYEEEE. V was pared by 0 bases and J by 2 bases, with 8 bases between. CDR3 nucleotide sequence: TGTGCCAGCAGCTTGGAATCCCCAAACTATGGCTACACCTTC. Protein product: CASSLESPNYGYTF.

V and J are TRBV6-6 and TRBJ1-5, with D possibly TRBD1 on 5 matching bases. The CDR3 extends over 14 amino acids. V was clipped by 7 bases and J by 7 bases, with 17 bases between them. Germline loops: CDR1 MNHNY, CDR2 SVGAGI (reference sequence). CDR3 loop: CASTNGGQWQPQHF. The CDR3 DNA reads TGTGCCAGCACCAACGGGGGTCAATGGCAGCCCCAGCATTTT.

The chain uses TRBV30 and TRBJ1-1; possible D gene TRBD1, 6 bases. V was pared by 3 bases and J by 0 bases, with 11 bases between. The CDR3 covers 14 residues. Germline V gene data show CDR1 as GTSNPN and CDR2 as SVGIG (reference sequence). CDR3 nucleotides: TGTGCCTGGAGGGATGGACAGCTGAACACTGAAGCTTTCTTT. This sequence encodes CAWRDGQLNTEAFF.

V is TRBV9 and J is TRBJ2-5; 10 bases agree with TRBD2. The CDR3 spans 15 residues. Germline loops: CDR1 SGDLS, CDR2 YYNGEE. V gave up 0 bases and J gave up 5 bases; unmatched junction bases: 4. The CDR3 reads CASSVATSGRETQYF. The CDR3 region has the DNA TGTGCCAGCAGCGTAGCGACTAGCGGGCGGGAGACCCAGTACTTC.

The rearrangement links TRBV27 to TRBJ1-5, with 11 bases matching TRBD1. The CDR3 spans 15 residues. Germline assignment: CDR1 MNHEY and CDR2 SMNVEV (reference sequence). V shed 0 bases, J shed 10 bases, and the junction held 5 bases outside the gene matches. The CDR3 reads CASSLSPGQGGPQHF. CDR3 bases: TGTGCCAGCAGTTTATCTCCGGGACAGGGGGGTCCCCAGCATTTT.

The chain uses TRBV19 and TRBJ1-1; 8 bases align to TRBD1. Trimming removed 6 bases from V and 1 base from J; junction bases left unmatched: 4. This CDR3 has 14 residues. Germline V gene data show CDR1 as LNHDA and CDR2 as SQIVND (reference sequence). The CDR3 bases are TGTGCCAGTAGGACAGGGGTCCAGAACACTGAAGCTTTCTTT. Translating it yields CASRTGVQNTEAFF.

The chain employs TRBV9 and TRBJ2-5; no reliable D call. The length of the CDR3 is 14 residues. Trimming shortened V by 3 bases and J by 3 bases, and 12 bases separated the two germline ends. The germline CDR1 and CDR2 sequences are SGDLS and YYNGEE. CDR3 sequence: CASSGSAEEETQYF. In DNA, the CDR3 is TGTGCCAGCAGCGGGTCGGCAGAGGAAGAGACCCAGTACTTC.

CDR3 sequence: CASSQDSGTDPYEQYF. In DNA form, the CDR3 reads TGCGCCAGCAGCCAAGATTCCGGGACAGACCCCTACGAGCAGTACTTC. The chain joins TRBV4-3 to TRBJ2-7; 7 bases align to TRBD1. This CDR3 has 16 residues. The germline V gene has CDR1 LGHNA and CDR2 YSLEER. J lost 2 bases, V lost 0 bases, and 7 bases had no gene match.

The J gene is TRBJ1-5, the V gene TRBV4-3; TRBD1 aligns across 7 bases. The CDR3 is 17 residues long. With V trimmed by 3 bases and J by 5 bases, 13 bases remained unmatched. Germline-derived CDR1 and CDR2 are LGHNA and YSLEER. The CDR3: CASSQRRRTGADQPQHF. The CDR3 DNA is TGCGCCAGCAGCCAGAGGCGGCGGACAGGAGCCGATCAGCCCCAGCATTTT.

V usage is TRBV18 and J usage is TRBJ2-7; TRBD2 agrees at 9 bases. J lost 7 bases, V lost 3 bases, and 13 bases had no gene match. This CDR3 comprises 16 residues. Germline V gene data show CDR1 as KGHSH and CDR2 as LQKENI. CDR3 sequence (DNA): TGTGCCAGCTCACCCGCGGGGCTAGCGGGAAATCGGGAGCAGTACTTC. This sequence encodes CASSPAGLAGNREQYF.

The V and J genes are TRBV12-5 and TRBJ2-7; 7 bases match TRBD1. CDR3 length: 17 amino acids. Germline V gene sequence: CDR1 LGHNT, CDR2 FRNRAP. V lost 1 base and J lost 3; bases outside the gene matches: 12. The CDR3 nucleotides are TGTGCTAGTGGTTTGGACCCCGGGACAGAAAAAATCTACGAGCAGTACTTC. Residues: CASGLDPGTEKIYEQYF.

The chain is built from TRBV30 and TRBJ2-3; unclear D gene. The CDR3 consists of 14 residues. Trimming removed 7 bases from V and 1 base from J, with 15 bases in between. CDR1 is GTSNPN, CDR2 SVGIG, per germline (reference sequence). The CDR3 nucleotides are TGTGCCTTGGCGGCGAGACTTGGCACAGATACGCAGTATTTT. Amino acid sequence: CALAARLGTDTQYF.

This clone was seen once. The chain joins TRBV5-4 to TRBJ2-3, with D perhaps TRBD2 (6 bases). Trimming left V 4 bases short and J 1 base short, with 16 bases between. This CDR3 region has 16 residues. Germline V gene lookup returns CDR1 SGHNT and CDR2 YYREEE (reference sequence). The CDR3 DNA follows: TGTGCCAGCAGCCCAAACAGGAGGGAGGGCACAGATACGCAGTATTTT. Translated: CASSPNRREGTDTQYF.

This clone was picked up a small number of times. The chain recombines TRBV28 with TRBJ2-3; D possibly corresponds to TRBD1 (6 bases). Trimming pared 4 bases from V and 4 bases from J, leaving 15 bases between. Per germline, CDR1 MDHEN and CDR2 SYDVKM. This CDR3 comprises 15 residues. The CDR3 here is CASSSRQVSPDTQYF. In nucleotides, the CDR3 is TGTGCCAGCAGTTCCCGACAGGTATCCCCAGATACGCAGTATTTT.

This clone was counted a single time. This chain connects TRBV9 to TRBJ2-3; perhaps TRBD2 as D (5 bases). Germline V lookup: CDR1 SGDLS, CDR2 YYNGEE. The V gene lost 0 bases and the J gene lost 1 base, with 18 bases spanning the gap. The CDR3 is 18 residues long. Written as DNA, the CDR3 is TGTGCCAGCAGCGTAGGTGGCGGGCAGAGCGGAGGCACAGATACGCAGTATTTT. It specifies CASSVGGGQSGGTDTQYF.

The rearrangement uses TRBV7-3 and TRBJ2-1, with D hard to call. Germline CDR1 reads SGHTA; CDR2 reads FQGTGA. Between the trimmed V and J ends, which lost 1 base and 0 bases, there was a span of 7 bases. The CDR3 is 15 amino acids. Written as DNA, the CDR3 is TGTGCCAGCAGCTTAAGGCCGGGCTCCTACAATGAGCAGTTCTTC. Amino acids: CASSLRPGSYNEQFF.

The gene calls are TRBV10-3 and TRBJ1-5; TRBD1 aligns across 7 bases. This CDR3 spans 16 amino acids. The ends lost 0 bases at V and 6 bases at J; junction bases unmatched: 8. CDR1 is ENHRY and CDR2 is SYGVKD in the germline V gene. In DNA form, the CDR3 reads TGTGCCATCAGTGAGTCGATAGGGGGCAGAGGTCAGCCCCAGCATTTT. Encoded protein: CAISESIGGRGQPQHF.

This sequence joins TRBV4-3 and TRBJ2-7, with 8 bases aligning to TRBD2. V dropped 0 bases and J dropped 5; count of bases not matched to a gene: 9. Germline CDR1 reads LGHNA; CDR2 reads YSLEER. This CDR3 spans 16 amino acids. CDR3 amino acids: CASSQERGGGKDEQYF. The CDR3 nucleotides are TGCGCCAGCAGCCAAGAACGGGGCGGGGGGAAAGACGAGCAGTACTTC.

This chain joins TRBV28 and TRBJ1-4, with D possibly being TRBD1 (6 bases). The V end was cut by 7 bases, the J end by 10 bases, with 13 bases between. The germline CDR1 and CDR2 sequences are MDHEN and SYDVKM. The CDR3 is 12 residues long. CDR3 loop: CASTTRGGKLFF. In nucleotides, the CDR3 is TGTGCCAGCACTACAAGGGGGGGAAAACTGTTTTTT.